The 7 T cell receptor beta chains listed next were all sequenced from one sample in a study of cytomegalovirus exposure and HLA in healthy donors. A multiplex PCR was run with 60 Vbeta primers and 13 Jbeta primers. Libraries were prepared by immunoSEQ multiplex PCR; TCRdb keeps only in-frame clonotypes and omits some of them. The data show 100,000 to 150,000 clones, 70% to 85% seen once. Sample: PBMCs. These receptors came from a woman aged 40 to 55 in good health and CMV-seropositive.

The rearrangement uses TRBV7-6 and TRBJ2-1, with 14 nucleotides matching TRBD2. This CDR3 comprises 16 residues. Germline V gene lookup returns CDR1 SGHVS and CDR2 FNYEAQ. J lost 9 bases, V lost 1 base, and 5 bases had no gene match. CDR3 in DNA: TGTGCCAGCAGCTTAGGACTAGCGGGAGGGCAGGGTGAGCAGTTCTTC. Its translation: CASSLGLAGGQGEQFF.

V and J are TRBV7-9 and TRBJ1-2, with 8 nucleotides matching TRBD1. V gave up 1 base and J gave up 7 bases; unmatched junction bases: 8. Germline V gives CDR1 SEHNR, CDR2 FQNEAQ (reference sequence). The CDR3 runs to 15 residues. CDR3 residues: CASSLESTGGRGYTF. The CDR3 DNA follows: TGTGCCAGCAGCTTAGAAAGTACAGGGGGACGTGGCTACACCTTC.

The chain is built from TRBV4-2 and TRBJ2-3; 14 nucleotides align to TRBD2. Germline trimming cut 3 bases from V and 4 bases from J; bases unmatched to any gene: 3. Per germline, CDR1 LGHNA and CDR2 YNFKEQ. The CDR3 has 16 amino acids. DNA of the CDR3: TGTGCCAGCAGCCAGGGACTAGCGGGAGTCGCAGATACGCAGTATTTT. Amino acids: CASSQGLAGVADTQYF.

This chain joins TRBV5-1 and TRBJ2-5, with 11 bases identical to TRBD2. Unmatched junction bases numbered 7, after V lost 4 bases and J lost 2 bases. From germline, CDR1 is SGHRS and CDR2 YFSETQ. This CDR3 has 16 residues. CDR3 in amino acids: CASSPRTSGLQETQYF. The DNA for the CDR3 is TGCGCCAGCAGCCCCCGGACTAGCGGGTTACAAGAGACCCAGTACTTC.

The rearrangement links TRBV29-1 to TRBJ2-3; D may be TRBD2 (5 bases). Germline values: CDR1 SQVTM, CDR2 ANQGSEA. The CDR3 has 14 amino acids. Trimming removed 7 bases at V and 2 bases at J, with 16 bases between. CDR3 DNA sequence: TGCAGCGGGGATTGGACGGGGTCCACAGATACGCAGTATTTT. Its protein product is CSGDWTGSTDTQYF.

CDR3 in amino acids: CASRELGDPNEKLFF. CDR3 nucleotides: TGTGCCAGCAGGGAACTCGGGGATCCTAATGAAAAACTGTTTTTT. The rearrangement uses TRBV6-5 and TRBJ1-4; no reliable D call. The CDR3 is 15 residues long. The germline V and J ends were trimmed by 6 bases and 3 bases, with 14 bases remaining between them. Germline CDR1 and CDR2: MNHEY and SVGAGI.

V is TRBV29-1 and J is TRBJ2-7, with TRBD1 matching over 7 bases. The CDR3 is made up of 13 amino acids. CDR1 SQVTM and CDR2 ANQGSEA come from the germline V gene. Trimming at V came to 5 bases and at J to 6 bases, leaving 10 bases not matched to a gene. CDR3 DNA: TGCAGCGTTCGGACAGGTCTTGGATCCGAGCAGTACTTC. Its protein is CSVRTGLGSEQYF.